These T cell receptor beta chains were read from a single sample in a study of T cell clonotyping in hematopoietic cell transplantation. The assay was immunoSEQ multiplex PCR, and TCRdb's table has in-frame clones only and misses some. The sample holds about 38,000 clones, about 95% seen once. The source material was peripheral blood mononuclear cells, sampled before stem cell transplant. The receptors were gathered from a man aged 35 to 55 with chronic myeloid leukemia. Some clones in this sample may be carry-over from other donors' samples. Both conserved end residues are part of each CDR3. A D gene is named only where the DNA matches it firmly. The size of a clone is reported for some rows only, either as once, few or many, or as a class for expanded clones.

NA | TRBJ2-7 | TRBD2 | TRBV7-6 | TGTGCCAGCAGCTTAGTTCTAGCGGGGGCCCCCCACGAGCAGTACTTC | CASSLVLAGAPHEQYF
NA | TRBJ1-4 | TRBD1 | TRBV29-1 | TGCAGCGTCAGAGGACAGGGGTCGGATGAAAAACTGTTTTTT | CSVRGQGSDEKLFF
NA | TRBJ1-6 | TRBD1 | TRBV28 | TGTGCCAGCGAGTCTGGACAGGTCTATAATTCACCCCTCCACTTT | CASESGQVYNSPLHF
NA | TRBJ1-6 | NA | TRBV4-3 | TGCGCCAGCTCCTTAACGGGTTCACCCCTCCACTTT | CASSLTGSPLHF
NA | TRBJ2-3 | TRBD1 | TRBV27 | TGTGCCAGCAGTTTTGGGCCGCCGGGACAGGGGGGAGATACGCAGTATTTT | CASSFGPPGQGGDTQYF
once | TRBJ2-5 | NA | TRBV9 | TGTGCCAGCAGCCCCACAGGATCTCAAGAGACCCAGTACTTC | CASSPTGSQETQYF
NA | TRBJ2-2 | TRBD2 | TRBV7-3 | TGTGCCAGCAGCTCCAACGGGGGGGGCGCCGGGGAGCTGTTTTTT | CASSSNGGGAGELFF
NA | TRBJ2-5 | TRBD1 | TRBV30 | TGTGCCTGGACCGTTTTCCAGGGGGCAGGGGAGACCCAGTACTTC | CAWTVFQGAGETQYF
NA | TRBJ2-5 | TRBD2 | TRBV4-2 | TGTGCCAGCAGCCAAGATGAGAGCGGGAAGGAGACCCAGTACTTC | CASSQDESGKETQYF
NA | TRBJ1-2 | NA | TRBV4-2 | TGTGCCAGCAGCCTAGGCTATGGCTACACCTTC | CASSLGYGYTF
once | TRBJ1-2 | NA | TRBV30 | TGTGCCTGGAGTGTACAGGGTGGAAACTATGGCTACACCTTC | CAWSVQGGNYGYTF
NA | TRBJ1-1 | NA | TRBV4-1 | TGCGCCAGCAGCCAAGGTCGGCCCGGCGGGGGTACTGAAGCTTTCTTT | CASSQGRPGGGTEAFF